The following is a T cell receptor (beta chain) sequence with its context. The sample belongs to a study of human T cells and chemical hapten exposure. Study-level information: Slight volume differences across pooled libraries mainly accounted for varying per-sample TCR yields.

Germline CDR1 MNHEY, CDR2 SVGAGI. V was trimmed by 5 bases and J by 3 bases, leaving 4 bases between them. The CDR3 is made up of 11 amino acids. TCRdb re-analysed the 5' RACE reads in MiXCR, keeping a single row per CDR3 protein. The table has approximately 110,000 distinct CDR3 sequences, approximately 20% seen once; the top ten hold about 3%. The study extracted total RNA from unfractionated whole blood. The J gene is TRBJ1-1, the V gene TRBV6-5, with D uncertain. The sequence was obtained from a human donor in good health. The CDR3 sequence is CASSRDTEAFF. DNA for the CDR3: TGTGCCAGCAGTAGGGACACTGAAGCTTTCTTT.